This section outlines one TCR beta chain sequence together with its context. Its antigen remains unidentified. Nothing much larger sits one base from this clone, and base qualities are not available. The entry originates in a study of OX40 agonist ivuxolimab in advanced cancers. Turning to the overall study: Ivuxolimab, which targeted the costimulatory receptor OX40 (CD134), was an agonistic, fully human IgG2 monoclonal antibody. Among the approximately 50 dose-escalation patients, around 19 had hepatocellular carcinoma, around 15 melanoma, 9 renal cell carcinoma and 9 head and neck cancer. Patients were allowed to have had prior anti-PD-1, anti-PD-L1 or anti-CTLA-4 therapy, and approximately 40% of the dose-escalation patients had previously received checkpoint inhibitors. In the dose-escalation cohort, around four fifths of patients were male, and the mean age was approximately 60 years, with a range of about 23 to 80. Intravenous ivuxolimab was administered to patients every 2 weeks at six dose levels: 0.01, 0.1, 0.3, 1.5, 3 and 10 mg/kg. Peripheral TCRbeta sequencing aimed to test whether ivuxolimab altered TCR sequence diversity and caused clonal T-cell expansion. The paper covers the monotherapy dose-escalation part of the phase I ivuxolimab trial, which included N of about 50 patients. Partial responses occurred in three dose-escalation patients: two with cutaneous melanoma and one with hepatocellular carcinoma. Here is what the overall study found, with its caveats: After ivuxolimab, more expanded clones were found on average in CD8+ T cells than in CD4+ T cells. In the 0.1-3.0 mg/kg groups, partial responders were among the patients with the lowest normalized peripheral clonal expansion, particularly in CD8+ T cells. Low levels of normalized T-cell clonal expansion were also seen in some patients who did not respond. The antigen specificity of the clonally expanded peripheral T cells was not determined. Clonal expansion of both CD4+ and CD8+ blood T cells was observed from baseline to week 6 at doses 0.1 to 3.0 mg/kg.

To sequence the TCRbeta CDR3 region, genomic DNA was isolated from the sorted cells. TCRbeta CDR3 regions were sequenced using the immunoSEQ Assay. This immuneACCESS table, as held by TCRdb, lists in-frame sequences with V and J called but not all clones. Of the missing ones, under half trace to an unresolved V gene in checked studies; the others have no known cause. The sample table contains 30,000 or so clones; only one count was recorded for more than 70% of them. Jointly, the top ten make up under 30% of the sample. CDR1 and CDR2 are read off the germline V gene as SGHDT and YYEEEE. Compared with germline, V lacks 0 bases and J lacks 4 bases; bases without a gene match: 3. Spanning cysteine to phenylalanine, the CDR3 consists of 15 amino acids. The CDR3 DNA has 45 bases and is translated from base 1. Patients with a history of autoimmune disease or receiving systemic immunosuppression were excluded from the trial. In every dose cohort, peripheral blood was drawn for TCR sequencing at baseline, cycle 4 day 1, and cycle 7 day 1. The samples were drawn from a first-in-human, open-label, multicenter phase I dose-escalation trial of ivuxolimab. The trial enrolled adults with locally advanced or metastatic head and neck squamous cell, hepatocellular, melanoma or renal cell carcinoma. CD4+ and CD8+ T cells were sorted separately from peripheral blood before TCR sequencing.

The clonotype comes from an adult with an advanced solid tumor such as melanoma, head and neck, liver or kidney cancer. Recombination linked TRBV5-6 to TRBJ1-4; the junction holds 7 bases that match TRBD1. Sequencing used CD4+ or CD8+ T cells sorted from blood, obtained in a trial of the OX40 agonist ivuxolimab. This receptor carries the CDR3 CASSLGQGGNEKLFF. The nucleotide sequence reads as follows: TGTGCCAGCAGCTTGGGACAGGGCGGTAATGAAAAACTGTTTTTT. Here the CDR3 is joined to the reference TRBV5-6 and TRBJ1-4 genes, and the full variable domain is: DAGVTQSPTHLIKTRGQQVTLRCSPKSGHDTVSWYQQALGQGPQFIFQYYEEEERQRGNFPDRFSGHQFPNYSSELNVNALLLGDSALYLCASSLGQGGNEKLFFGSGTQLSVL.